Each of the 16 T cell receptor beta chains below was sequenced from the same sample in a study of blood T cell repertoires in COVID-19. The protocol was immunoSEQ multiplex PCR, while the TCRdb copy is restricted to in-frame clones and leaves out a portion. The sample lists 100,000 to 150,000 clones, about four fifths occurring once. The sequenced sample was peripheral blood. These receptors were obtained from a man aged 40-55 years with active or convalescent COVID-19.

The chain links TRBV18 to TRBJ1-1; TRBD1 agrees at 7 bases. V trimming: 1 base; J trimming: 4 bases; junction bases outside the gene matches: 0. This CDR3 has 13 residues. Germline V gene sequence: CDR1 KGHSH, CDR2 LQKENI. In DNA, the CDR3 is TGTGCCAGCTCACCACAGGGGGCCACTGAAGCTTTCTTT. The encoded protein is CASSPQGATEAFF.

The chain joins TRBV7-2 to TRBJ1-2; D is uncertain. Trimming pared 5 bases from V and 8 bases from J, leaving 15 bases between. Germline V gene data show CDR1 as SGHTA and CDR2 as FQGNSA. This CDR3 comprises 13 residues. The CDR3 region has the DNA TGTGCCAGCAGCCCCGGTAAATCCCACGGCTACACCTTC. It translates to CASSPGKSHGYTF.

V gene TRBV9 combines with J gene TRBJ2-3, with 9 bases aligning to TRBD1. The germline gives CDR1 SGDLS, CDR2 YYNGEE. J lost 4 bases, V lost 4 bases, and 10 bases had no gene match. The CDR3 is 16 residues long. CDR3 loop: CASSPRGQGIPDTQYF. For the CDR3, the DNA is TGTGCCAGCAGCCCCAGGGGACAGGGAATTCCAGATACGCAGTATTTT.

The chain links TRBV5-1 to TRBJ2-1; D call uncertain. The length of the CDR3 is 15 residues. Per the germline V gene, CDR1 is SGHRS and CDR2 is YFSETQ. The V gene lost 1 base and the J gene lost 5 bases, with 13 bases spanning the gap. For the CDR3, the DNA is TGCGCCAGCAGCTTGACCCCCCCGAGAAACAATGAGCAGTTCTTC. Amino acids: CASSLTPPRNNEQFF.

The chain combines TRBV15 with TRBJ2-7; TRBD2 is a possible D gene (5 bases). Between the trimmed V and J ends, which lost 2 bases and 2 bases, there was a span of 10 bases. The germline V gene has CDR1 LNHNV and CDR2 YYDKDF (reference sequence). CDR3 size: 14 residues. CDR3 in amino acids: CATSRQEDPYEQYF. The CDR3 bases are TGTGCCACCAGCAGACAGGAGGACCCCTACGAGCAGTACTTC.

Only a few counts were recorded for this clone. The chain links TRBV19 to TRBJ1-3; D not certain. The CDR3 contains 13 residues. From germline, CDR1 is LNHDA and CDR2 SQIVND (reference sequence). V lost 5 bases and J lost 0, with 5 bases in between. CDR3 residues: CASSGSSGNTIYF. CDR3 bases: TGTGCCAGTAGTGGCTCCTCTGGAAACACCATATATTTT.

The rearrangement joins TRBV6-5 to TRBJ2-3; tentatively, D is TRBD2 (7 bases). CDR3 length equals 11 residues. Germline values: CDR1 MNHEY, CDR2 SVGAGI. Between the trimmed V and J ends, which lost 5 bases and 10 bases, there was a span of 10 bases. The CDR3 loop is CASSKGGAQYF. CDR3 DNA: TGTGCCAGCAGTAAGGGGGGGGCGCAGTATTTT.

CDR3 DNA sequence: TGCGCCAGCACCCCAGCGGGGGCCAACACCGGGGAGCTGTTTTTT. Protein product: CASTPAGANTGELFF. The rearrangement uses TRBV5-1 and TRBJ2-2, with 8 bases identical to TRBD2. The germline V gene encodes CDR1 SGHRS and CDR2 YFSETQ. The CDR3 runs 15 residues. With V trimmed by 6 bases and J by 2 bases, 6 bases remained unmatched.

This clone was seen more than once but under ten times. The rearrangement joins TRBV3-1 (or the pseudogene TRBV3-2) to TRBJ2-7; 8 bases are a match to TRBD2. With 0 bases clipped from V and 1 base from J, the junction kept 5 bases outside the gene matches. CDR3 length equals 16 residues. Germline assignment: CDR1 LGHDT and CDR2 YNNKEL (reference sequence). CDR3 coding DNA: TGTGCCAGCAGCCAAGACCCCCAGCGGGAGTCCTACGAGCAGTACTTC. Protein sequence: CASSQDPQRESYEQYF.

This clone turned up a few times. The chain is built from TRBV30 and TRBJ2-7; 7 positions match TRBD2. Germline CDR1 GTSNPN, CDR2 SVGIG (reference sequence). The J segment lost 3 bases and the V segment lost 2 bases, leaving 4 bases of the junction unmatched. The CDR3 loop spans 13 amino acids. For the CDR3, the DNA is TGTGCCTGGAGTAGGGGAGGGTACTACGAGCAGTACTTC. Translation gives CAWSRGGYYEQYF.

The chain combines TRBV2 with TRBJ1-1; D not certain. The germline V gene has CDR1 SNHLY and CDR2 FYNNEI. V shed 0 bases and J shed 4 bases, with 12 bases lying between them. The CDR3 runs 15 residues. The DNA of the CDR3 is TGTGCCAGCAGTGAAGCGCTTTGGGCTGGCACTGAAGCTTTCTTT. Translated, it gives CASSEALWAGTEAFF.

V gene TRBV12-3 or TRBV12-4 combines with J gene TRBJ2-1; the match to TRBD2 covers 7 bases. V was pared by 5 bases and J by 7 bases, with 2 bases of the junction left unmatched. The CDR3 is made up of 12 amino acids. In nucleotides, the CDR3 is TGTGCCAGCAGTAGAGCGGGGAATGAGCAGTTCTTC. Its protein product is CASSRAGNEQFF.

CDR3 sequence: CASGPGQGTGNTIYF. In nucleotides, the CDR3 is TGTGCTAGTGGACCGGGACAGGGGACCGGAAACACCATATATTTT. This chain joins TRBV12-5 and TRBJ1-3; the match to TRBD1 covers 10 bases. Trimming at V came to 6 bases and at J to 4 bases, leaving 6 bases not matched to a gene. CDR3 length: 15 residues. Germline V gene sequence: CDR1 LGHNT, CDR2 FRNRAP.

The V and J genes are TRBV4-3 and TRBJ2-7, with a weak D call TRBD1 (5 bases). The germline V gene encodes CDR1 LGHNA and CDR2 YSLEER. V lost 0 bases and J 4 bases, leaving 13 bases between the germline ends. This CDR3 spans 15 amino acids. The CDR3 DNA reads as TGCGCCAGCAGCCAAGAAAGGGGAATCGTGTACGAGCAGTACTTC. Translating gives CASSQERGIVYEQYF.

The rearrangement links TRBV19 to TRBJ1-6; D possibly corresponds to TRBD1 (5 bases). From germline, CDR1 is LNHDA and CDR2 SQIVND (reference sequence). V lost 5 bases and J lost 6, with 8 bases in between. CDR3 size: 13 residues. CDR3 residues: CASSWDSNSPLHF. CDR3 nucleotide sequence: TGTGCCAGTAGTTGGGACTCTAATTCACCCCTCCACTTT.

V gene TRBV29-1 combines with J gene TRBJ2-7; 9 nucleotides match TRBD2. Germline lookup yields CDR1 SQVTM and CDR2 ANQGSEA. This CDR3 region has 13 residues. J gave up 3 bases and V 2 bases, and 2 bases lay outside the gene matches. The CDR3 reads CSVESSGGYEQYF. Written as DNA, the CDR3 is TGCAGCGTTGAAAGTAGCGGGGGCTACGAGCAGTACTTC.